What follows describes a single T cell receptor beta chain. This sample is part of a study of T-cell memory formation after mild COVID-19. Via MiXCR, TCRdb re-called the 5' RACE reads, giving one row per CDR3 protein. The data hold 200,000 to 250,000 distinct CDR3 sequences, with about 16% observed a single time. CDR1 and CDR2 (germline): MNHEY, SMNVEV (reference sequence). The CDR3 runs 18 residues. V trimming: 6 bases; J trimming: 1 base; junction bases outside the gene matches: 13. The sequence was collected from an adult woman who had mild COVID-19 (a few samples of this study predate the infection). Cell type and time point are not known. The sequencing sample was made of PBMCs or a T cell subset sorted from them (not recorded which). The chain recombines TRBV27 with TRBJ2-3; 10 nucleotides line up with TRBD2. CDR3 amino acids: CASSPVGSGRTRTDTQYF. The DNA of the CDR3 is TGTGCCAGCAGCCCCGTGGGTAGCGGGAGGACGCGCACAGATACGCAGTATTTT.